The 14 T cell receptor beta chains listed next were all sequenced from one sample in a study of cytomegalovirus exposure and HLA in healthy donors. A multiplex PCR was run with 60 Vbeta primers and 13 Jbeta primers. Libraries were prepared by immunoSEQ multiplex PCR; TCRdb keeps only in-frame clonotypes and omits some of them. The table has around 160,000 clones, about 72% seen once; the top ten hold more than 1.2%. The sequenced sample was PBMCs. These receptors came from a male donor in good health and CMV-seronegative.

Regarding this clone: Other DNA sequences in this specimen translate into the identical CDR3. The J gene is TRBJ2-7, the V gene TRBV30; 13 bases fit TRBD2. The CDR3 has 15 amino acids. Trimming removed 3 bases from V and 4 bases from J; junction bases left unmatched: 6. The germline V gene has CDR1 GTSNPN and CDR2 SVGIG (reference sequence). The CDR3 DNA sequence: TGTGCCTGGAGAACAGGACTAGCGGGAGTTTACGAGCAGTACTTC. Residues: CAWRTGLAGVYEQYF.

V is TRBV6-1 and J is TRBJ2-5; D is possibly TRBD1 (6 bases). The CDR3 consists of 14 residues. Germline V gives CDR1 MNHNS, CDR2 SASEGT. Trimming took off 1 base at V and 11 bases at J, with 17 bases between the two ends. The chain's CDR3 is CASSEGGLLREQYF. For the CDR3, the DNA is TGTGCCAGCAGTGAAGGGGGGCTTCTGCGTGAGCAGTACTTC.

The chain joins TRBV30 to TRBJ1-5; D may be TRBD1 (5 bases). CDR3 length: 13 residues. V was pared by 1 base and J by 7 bases, with 11 bases between. Germline CDR1 and CDR2: GTSNPN and SVGIG (reference sequence). This chain's CDR3 is CAWSGQGSQPQHF. For the CDR3, the DNA is TGTGCCTGGAGTGGGCAGGGCAGCCAGCCCCAGCATTTT.

The rearrangement uses TRBV7-6 and TRBJ1-1, with a weak D call TRBD1 (5 bases). This CDR3 comprises 15 residues. The V end was cut by 5 bases, the J end by 1 base, with 14 bases between. CDR1 SGHVS and CDR2 FNYEAQ come from the germline V gene. CDR3 nucleotides: TGTGCCAGCAGCCGATACCAAGGACAGAACACTGAAGCTTTCTTT. Amino acid sequence: CASSRYQGQNTEAFF.

The chain uses TRBV29-1 and TRBJ2-7; 7 nucleotides match TRBD1. With 4 bases clipped from V and 6 bases from J, the junction kept 9 bases outside the gene matches. CDR1 is SQVTM and CDR2 is ANQGSEA in the germline V gene. The CDR3 has 13 amino acids. The CDR3 region has the DNA TGCAGCGTTGCCCTGACAGGGCCCGCCGAGCAGTACTTC. This sequence encodes CSVALTGPAEQYF.

The chain uses TRBV10-3 and TRBJ2-5; maybe TRBD2 (6 bases). CDR1 and CDR2 from the germline V gene are ENHRY and SYGVKD. Trimming removed 0 bases at V and 5 bases at J, with 13 bases between. This CDR3 is built from 15 residues. CDR3 loop: CAISESAGGEETQYF. CDR3 nucleotides: TGTGCCATCAGTGAGTCGGCCGGAGGGGAGGAGACCCAGTACTTC.

The chain couples TRBV5-4 to TRBJ2-3, with D tentatively TRBD2 (5 bases). The V gene lost 0 bases and the J gene lost 2 bases, with 10 bases spanning the gap. Germline lookup yields CDR1 SGHNT and CDR2 YYREEE (reference sequence). This CDR3 comprises 15 residues. CDR3 bases: TGTGCCAGCAGCTTGGATGGACTCTACACAGATACGCAGTATTTT. It codes for CASSLDGLYTDTQYF.

CDR3 in DNA: TGTGCCAGCAGCTTGGAAGGGACAGGGAGAAACACCATATATTTT. Its protein product is CASSLEGTGRNTIYF. This sequence joins TRBV5-4 and TRBJ1-3; TRBD1 aligns across 9 bases. V gave up 0 bases and J gave up 5 bases; unmatched junction bases: 3. In germline, CDR1 is SGHNT, CDR2 YYREEE (reference sequence). This CDR3 is built from 15 residues.

V gene TRBV6-4 combines with J gene TRBJ1-2; no clear D gene. This CDR3 comprises 14 residues. CDR1 is MRHNA, CDR2 SNTAGT, per germline. The V end was cut by 7 bases, the J end by 4 bases, with 16 bases between. The DNA for the CDR3 is TGTGCCAGCATTGTAGCGGGTATGGGCTATGGCTACACCTTC. It encodes CASIVAGMGYGYTF.

The DNA for the CDR3 is TGTGCCAGCAACCGACAGGCAACTAATGAAAAACTGTTTTTT. It yields the protein CASNRQATNEKLFF. V usage is TRBV2 and J usage is TRBJ1-4; possibly TRBD1 for D (6 bases). There are 14 residues in the CDR3. The V and J ends lost 7 bases and 0 bases respectively, with 9 bases between them. CDR1 and CDR2 from the germline V gene are SNHLY and FYNNEI.

In this sample, this clone turned up once. The V call is TRBV28, the J call TRBJ1-1, with a possible D match to TRBD1 (6 bases). CDR1 MDHEN and CDR2 SYDVKM come from the germline V gene. Trimming cost V 6 bases and J 1 base, with 9 bases left between them. The CDR3 length is 13 residues. The CDR3 DNA reads as TGTGCCAGCAGACCGGGACAGAACACTGAAGCTTTCTTT. Translated, it gives CASRPGQNTEAFF.

The chain is built from TRBV5-6 and TRBJ2-1; 10 bases line up with TRBD1. CDR3 size: 12 residues. Germline loops: CDR1 SGHDT, CDR2 YYEEEE. Trimming cost V 4 bases and J 13 bases; bases outside gene matches: 5. CDR3 residues: CASSTDRGHQFF. The CDR3 bases are TGTGCCAGCAGCACTGACAGGGGGCATCAGTTCTTC.

The rearrangement joins TRBV7-2 to TRBJ2-7; 8 bases match TRBD1. The CDR3 is 15 amino acids. Germline-derived CDR1 and CDR2 are SGHTA and FQGNSA. V lost 5 bases and J lost 0; bases outside the gene matches: 6. CDR3 nucleotide sequence: TGTGCCAGCAGCATAGGGGACAGGATCTCCTACGAGCAGTACTTC. It encodes CASSIGDRISYEQYF.

The CDR3 nucleotides read TGTGCCAGCAGTGAAGGACAGGGTAATGAAAAACTGTTTTTT. Its protein product is CASSEGQGNEKLFF. The chain employs TRBV2 and TRBJ1-4; the match to TRBD1 covers 7 bases. V lost 1 base to trimming and J lost 4 bases; unmatched junction nucleotides: 0. The CDR3 is 14 residues long. Germline assignment: CDR1 SNHLY and CDR2 FYNNEI.